The present T cell receptor (beta chain) was sequenced within a study of T cell repertoires in cytomegalovirus infection. At the level of the study: CMV infection together with matching HLA type was indicated by public TCR beta signatures.

V was shortened by 0 bases and J by 2 bases, with 9 bases between the two germline ends. Germline lookup yields CDR1 SGHVS and CDR2 FNYEAQ. This CDR3 has 15 residues. The sample holds a few counts of this clonotype. Antigen unknown. TCRdb independently ran MiXCR on the reads; one entry per CDR3 protein. The sample yields roughly 500,000 distinct CDR3 sequences, around a third seen once. The receptor was derived from a human donor in good health (CMV status not recorded). Some clones in this sample may be carry-over from other donors' samples. The sample in question was cultured PBMCs, obtained from culture after CMV antigen stimulation. The rearrangement links TRBV7-6 to TRBJ2-3; D call uncertain. As DNA, the CDR3 is TGTGCCAGCAGCTTAGCTCCTACCGACACAGATACGCAGTATTTT. It encodes CASSLAPTDTDTQYF.